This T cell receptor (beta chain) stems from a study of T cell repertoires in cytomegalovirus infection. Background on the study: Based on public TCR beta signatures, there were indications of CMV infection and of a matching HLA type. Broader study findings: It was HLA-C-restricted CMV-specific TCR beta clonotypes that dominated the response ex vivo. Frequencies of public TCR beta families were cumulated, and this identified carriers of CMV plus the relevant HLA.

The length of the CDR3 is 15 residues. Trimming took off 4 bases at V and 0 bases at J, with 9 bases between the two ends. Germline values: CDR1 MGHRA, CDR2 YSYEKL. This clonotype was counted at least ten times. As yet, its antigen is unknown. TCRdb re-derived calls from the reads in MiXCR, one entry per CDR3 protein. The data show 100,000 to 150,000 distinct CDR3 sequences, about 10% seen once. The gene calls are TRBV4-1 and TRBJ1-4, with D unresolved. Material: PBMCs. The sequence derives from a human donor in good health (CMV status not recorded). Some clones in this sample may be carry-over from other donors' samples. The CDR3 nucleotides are TGCGCCAGCAGCCGAAAGGGTGCAACTAATGAAAAACTGTTTTTT. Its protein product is CASSRKGATNEKLFF.